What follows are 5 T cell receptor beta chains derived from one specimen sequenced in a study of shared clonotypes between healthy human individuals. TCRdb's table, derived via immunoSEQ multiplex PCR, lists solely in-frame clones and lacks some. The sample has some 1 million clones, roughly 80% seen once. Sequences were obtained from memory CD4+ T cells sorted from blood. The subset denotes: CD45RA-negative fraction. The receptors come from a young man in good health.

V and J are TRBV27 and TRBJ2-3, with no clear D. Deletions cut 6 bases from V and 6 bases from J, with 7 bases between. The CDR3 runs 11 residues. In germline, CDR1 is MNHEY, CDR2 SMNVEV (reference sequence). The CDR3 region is CASRMWDTQYF. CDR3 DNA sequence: TGTGCCAGCAGGATGTGGGATACGCAGTATTTT.

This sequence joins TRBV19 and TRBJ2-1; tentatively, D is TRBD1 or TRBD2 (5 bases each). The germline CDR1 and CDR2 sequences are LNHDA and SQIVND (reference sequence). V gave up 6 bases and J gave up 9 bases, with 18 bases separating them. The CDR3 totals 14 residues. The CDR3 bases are TGTGCCAGTAGGGCCCTAGCTCAGGGAGCTGAGCAGTTCTTC. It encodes CASRALAQGAEQFF.

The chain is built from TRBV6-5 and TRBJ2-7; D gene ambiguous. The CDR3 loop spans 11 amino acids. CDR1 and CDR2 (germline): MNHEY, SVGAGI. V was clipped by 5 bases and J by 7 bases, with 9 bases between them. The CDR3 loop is CASSRPGEQYF. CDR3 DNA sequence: TGTGCCAGCAGTCGGCCCGGGGAGCAGTACTTC.

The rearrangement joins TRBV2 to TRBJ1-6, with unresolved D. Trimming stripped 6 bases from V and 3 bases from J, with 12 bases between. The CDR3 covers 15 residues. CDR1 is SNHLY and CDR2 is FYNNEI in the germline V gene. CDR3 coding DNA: TGTGCCAGCAGCGCCCCCGACGGCTATAATTCACCCCTCCACTTT. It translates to CASSAPDGYNSPLHF.

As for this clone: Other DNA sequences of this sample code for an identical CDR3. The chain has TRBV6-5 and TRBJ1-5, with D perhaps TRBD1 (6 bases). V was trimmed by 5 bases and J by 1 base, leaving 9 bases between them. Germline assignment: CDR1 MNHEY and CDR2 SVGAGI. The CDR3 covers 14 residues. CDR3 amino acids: CASSRTGSNQPQHF. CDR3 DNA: TGTGCCAGCAGTCGTACAGGGAGCAATCAGCCCCAGCATTTT.